This T cell receptor beta chain emerged from a study of blood T cell repertoires in COVID-19. Turning to the study itself: The United States, Italy and Spain supplied acute and convalescent COVID-19 samples. The cDNA or gDNA used as material had been derived from T cells, B-cell-depleted T cells, or PBMCs.

Methods used by the authors: Amplified reference gene primers provided the basis for estimating nucleated cell counts. Method: immunoSEQ multiplex PCR; TCRdb's copy keeps in-frame clones and lacks some. The DNA was the basis for D and trimming; V, J and clone size are from that table. This sample has about 150,000 clones, with approximately 87% found just once. This CDR3 has 14 residues. J gave up 10 bases and V 4 bases, and 6 bases lay outside the gene matches. Looked up from germline, CDR1 is SGHKS and CDR2 is YYEKEE (reference sequence). V gene TRBV5-5 combines with J gene TRBJ2-3, with 13 bases that match TRBD2. Sequencing was carried out using peripheral blood. The TCR originated in a man aged 80 or over with acute or convalescent COVID-19. The CDR3 DNA is TGTGCCAGCAGCCTGGGACTAGCGGGAATCGCGCAGTATTTT. As protein: CASSLGLAGIAQYF.